Listed below are T cell receptor beta chains from one sample, sequenced in a study of graft-versus-host responses after intestinal transplantation. Some clones are missing from TCRdb's copy, which holds only in-frame ones; the method was immunoSEQ multiplex PCR. This table holds several thousand clones, 25% to 40% found once. This specimen was alloreactive CD8+ T cells from a mixed lymphocyte reaction culture, taken before transplantation. The origin of the receptors is a human patient who was an organ donor for intestinal transplantation. CDR3s include the opening cysteine and the closing phenylalanine or tryptophan. A D gene is named only where the DNA matches it firmly. Expanded clones get a size class; other rows say once, few or many, or leave the size out.

>-|TRBV9|TRBJ2-1|TRBD2
CASSLGGRFNEQFF
TGTGCCAGCAGCCTCGGGGGGAGGTTCAATGAGCAGTTCTTC
>-|TRBV10-3|TRBJ2-2|TRBD2
CAIRRGLAGVGTGELFF
TGTGCCATCAGGAGGGGACTAGCGGGAGTAGGTACCGGGGAGCTGTTTTTT
>few|TRBV19|TRBJ1-1|TRBD1
CASSPQGDTEAFF
TGTGCCAGTAGTCCCCAGGGGGACACTGAAGCTTTCTTT
>-|TRBV19|TRBJ2-1|-
CASSIHRLFSSYNEQFF
TGTGCCAGTAGTATCCATCGACTATTTAGCTCCTACAATGAGCAGTTCTTC
>medium-sized|TRBV6-1|TRBJ2-2|TRBD2
CASSELAGGNTGELFF
TGTGCCAGCAGTGAACTAGCGGGGGGGAACACCGGGGAGCTGTTTTTT
>-|TRBV28|TRBJ2-7|TRBD2
CASSITSGYEQYF
TGTGCCAGCAGCATTACTAGCGGATACGAGCAGTACTTC
>-|TRBV11-2|TRBJ1-1|-
CASMSREGPEAFF
TGTGCCAGCATGAGCAGGGAGGGCCCTGAAGCTTTCTTT
>once|TRBV4-1|TRBJ2-2|TRBD2
CASMRTSGFNTGELFF
TGCGCCAGCATGCGGACTAGCGGGTTTAACACCGGGGAGCTGTTTTTT
>-|TRBV9|TRBJ1-1|TRBD1
CASSVGTATEAFF
TGTGCCAGCAGCGTCGGGACAGCTACTGAAGCTTTCTTT
>-|TRBV28|TRBJ2-3|-
CASSLMIWHTSTDTQYF
TGTGCCAGCAGTTTAATGATCTGGCACACCAGCACAGATACGCAGTATTTT
>-|TRBV9|TRBJ1-1|-
CASSVGSGENTEAFF
TGTGCCAGCAGCGTAGGGTCAGGGGAGAACACTGAAGCTTTCTTT
>once|TRBV6-5|TRBJ2-7|TRBD1
CAIKDTRTGGDEQYF
TGTGCCATCAAGGATACAAGGACAGGTGGCGACGAGCAGTACTTC
>-|TRBV11-3|TRBJ2-1|TRBD2
CASSPRLAGGYNEQFF
TGTGCCAGCAGCCCCCGACTAGCGGGAGGTTACAATGAGCAGTTCTTC
>few|TRBV4-1|TRBJ2-1|TRBD2
CASSPRLGAERGGVAYNEQFF
TGCGCCAGCAGCCCCCGATTAGGGGCAGAGCGGGGGGGCGTCGCCTACAATGAGCAGTTCTTC
>few|TRBV4-1|TRBJ2-7|-
CASSHGQGGYEQYF
TGCGCCAGCAGCCACGGACAGGGAGGGTACGAGCAGTACTTC
>-|TRBV28|TRBJ1-1|-
CATNTGNTEAFF
TGTGCCACCAATACAGGGAACACTGAAGCTTTCTTT
>few|TRBV4-2|TRBJ2-7|-
CASSLSGTISEQYF
TGTGCCAGCAGCCTAAGCGGGACAATCAGCGAGCAGTACTTC
>-|TRBV30|TRBJ2-5|-
CAWGGNYETQYF
TGTGCCTGGGGAGGAAACTACGAGACCCAGTACTTC
>large|TRBV6-5|TRBJ1-5|TRBD1
CASRTQGEAQPQHF
TGTGCCAGCAGGACTCAGGGGGAGGCTCAGCCCCAGCATTTT
>-|TRBV6-5|TRBJ2-5|TRBD1
CASSGGQGDVETQYF
TGTGCCAGCAGTGGGGGACAGGGAGACGTGGAGACCCAGTACTTC
>few|TRBV6-5|TRBJ2-1|TRBD1
CASSWTGRGNEQFF
TGTGCCAGCAGTTGGACAGGGAGAGGCAATGAGCAGTTCTTC